The next 7 T cell receptor beta chains were all read from a single sample in a study of T cells in Graves' hyperthyroidism and ophthalmopathy. Amplified regions were TCR beta CDR3 sequences from RNA transcripts. HTBI primers drove first-round RT-PCR of the TCR CDR3. Using its own MiXCR run on the multiplex PCR reads, TCRdb lists one record per CDR3 protein. The sample lists under 750,000 distinct CDR3 sequences; approximately 18% were seen once. The sample taken for sequencing was blood. The receptors shown here come from a woman aged 45-60 years with Graves' hyperthyroidism that later progressed to Graves' ophthalmopathy.

This clonotype showed up many times. The genes are TRBV5-1 and TRBJ1-2; 8 bases are a match to TRBD1. Per germline, CDR1 SGHRS and CDR2 YFSETQ. The CDR3 is 14 amino acids. J gave up 4 bases and V 3 bases, and 5 bases lay outside the gene matches. DNA for the CDR3: TGCGCCAGCAGCTCCCAGGGGGCAGGCTATGGCTACACCTTC. Translation: CASSSQGAGYGYTF. The complete variable domain, with remaining parts taken from reference TRBV5-1 and TRBJ1-2, reads KAGVTQTPRYLIKTRGQQVTLSCSPISGHRSVSWYQQTPGQGLQFLFEYFSETQRNKGNFPGRFSGRQFSNSRSEMNVSTLELGDSALYLCASSSQGAGYGYTFGSGTRLTVV.

This clonotype was counted a few times. The genes are TRBV20-1 and TRBJ2-5; D perhaps matches TRBD2 (7 bases). Germline CDR1 DFQATT, CDR2 SNEGSKA (reference sequence). This CDR3 region has 13 residues. Trimming removed 5 bases at V and 5 bases at J, with 15 bases between. Here the CDR3 DNA reads TGCAGTGCTGGGAGGGGGGCGCGGGAGACCCAGTACTTC. Amino acids: CSAGRGARETQYF.

This rearrangement joins TRBV4-1 to TRBJ2-2, with D hard to call. Looked up from germline, CDR1 is MGHRA and CDR2 is YSYEKL. The germline V and J ends were trimmed by 0 bases and 5 bases, with 10 bases remaining between them. This CDR3 comprises 15 residues. The CDR3 is CASSQEFRATGELFF. CDR3 DNA: TGCGCCAGCAGCCAAGAATTTAGAGCGACCGGGGAGCTGTTTTTT.

V and J are TRBV7-9 and TRBJ1-4; D is possibly TRBD1 (5 bases). CDR1 is SEHNR, CDR2 FQNEAQ, per germline (reference sequence). This CDR3 spans 14 amino acids. Deletions cut 2 bases from V and 6 bases from J, with 10 bases between. In nucleotides, the CDR3 is TGTGCCAGCAGCTTAATGAGGGGAGATGAAAAACTGTTTTTT. Protein sequence: CASSLMRGDEKLFF.

In this sample, this clonotype turned up a few times. One end of the junction does not line up with germline, which may come from a read error. The rearrangement links TRBV5-5 to TRBJ2-1; the D is unclear. Per the germline V gene, CDR1 is SGHKS and CDR2 is YYEKEE (reference sequence). CDR3 length: 15 residues. The chain's CDR3 is CASSLVRVSHNERFF. CDR3 bases: TGTGCCAGCAGCTTGGTAAGGGTTTCGCACAATGAGCGGTTCTTC.

This clonotype was observed a handful of times. V usage is TRBV7-2 and J usage is TRBJ1-6; the D is unclear. Deletions cut 5 bases from V and 4 bases from J, with 9 bases between. The CDR3 is 14 amino acids. Germline lookup yields CDR1 SGHTA and CDR2 FQGNSA. DNA for the CDR3: TGTGCCAGCAGCGGAGACCTTTATAATTCACCCCTCCACTTT. This encodes CASSGDLYNSPLHF.

The sample holds a few counts of this clonotype. This sequence joins TRBV27 and TRBJ2-7; D is undetermined. V was trimmed by 2 bases and J by 6 bases, leaving 17 bases between them. The CDR3 sequence is 15 residues long. Germline V CDR1 and CDR2: MNHEY, SMNVEV (reference sequence). CDR3 loop: CASSLQYTPGLEQYF. CDR3 nucleotide sequence: TGTGCCAGCAGTTTACAGTATACCCCTGGCCTCGAGCAGTACTTC.